This T cell receptor beta chain was found in a study of cytomegalovirus exposure and HLA in healthy donors. The study, taken as a whole, reports: Clusters of TCRs from the first cohort tended to co-occur in the roughly 120 validation repertoires (as a later analysis found).

In germline, CDR1 is SGHTA, CDR2 FQGNSA. The CDR3 is 15 residues long. Unmatched junction bases numbered 9, after V lost 5 bases and J lost 4 bases. The validation cohort, a group of some 120 subjects, included the donors and was separate from the roughly 700-subject first cohort. Comments on this clone: The antigen is not known.

Sequencing was performed with immunoSEQ multiplex PCR; in TCRdb, only in-frame clones are kept and a portion is missing. The sample gives about 82,000 clones, 95% of which show up once; more than 0.65% is in the top ten. This receptor was taken from a young woman in good health and CMV-seronegative. Material for sequencing was PBMCs. The gene calls are TRBV7-2 and TRBJ1-1; the match to TRBD1 covers 8 bases. CDR3 coding DNA: TGTGCCAGCAGCACCACAGGACAGGGAAGCACTGAAGCTTTCTTT. Translating gives CASSTTGQGSTEAFF.